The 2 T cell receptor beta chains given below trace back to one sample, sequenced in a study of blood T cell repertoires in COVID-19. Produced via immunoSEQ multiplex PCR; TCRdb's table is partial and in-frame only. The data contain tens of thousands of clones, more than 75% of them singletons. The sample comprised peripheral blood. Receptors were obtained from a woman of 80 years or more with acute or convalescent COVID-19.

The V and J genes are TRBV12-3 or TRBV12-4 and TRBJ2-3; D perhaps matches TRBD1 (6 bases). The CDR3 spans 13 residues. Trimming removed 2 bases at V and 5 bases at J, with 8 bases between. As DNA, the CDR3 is TGTGCCAGCAGTTTAACAGGGTTAGATACGCAGTATTTT. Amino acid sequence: CASSLTGLDTQYF.

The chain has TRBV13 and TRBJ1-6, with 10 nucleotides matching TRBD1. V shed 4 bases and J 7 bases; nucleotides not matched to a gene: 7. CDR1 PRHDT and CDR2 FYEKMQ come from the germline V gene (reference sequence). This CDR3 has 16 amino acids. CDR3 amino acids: CASSSRPGQGNSPLHF. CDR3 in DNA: TGTGCCAGCAGCTCCAGACCGGGACAGGGGAATTCACCCCTCCACTTT.